Listed below are T cell receptor beta chains from one sample, sequenced in a study of neoadjuvant anti-PD-1 for oral cavity cancer. Assay: immunoSEQ multiplex PCR; the TCRdb copy retains only in-frame clones and omits some. The data show 8,500 to 9,500 clones, about 81% seen once. Source: PBMCs, taken after nivolumab (anti-PD-1) treatment. Receptors were obtained from a person aged 35-80 years with oral cavity squamous cell carcinoma. Both conserved end residues are part of each CDR3. A D gene is named only where the DNA matches it firmly. Clone sizes are given selectively: once, few, many, or a class where the clone is expanded.

13	-	TRBJ2-3	-	TRBV18	CASSPRQADTQYF	TGTGCCAGCTCACCCCGACAGGCAGATACGCAGTATTTT
15	-	TRBJ1-5	few	TRBV19	CASSPVRVSNQPQHF	TGTGCCAGTAGTCCTGTACGGGTTAGCAATCAGCCCCAGCATTTT
14	TRBD2	TRBJ2-3	-	TRBV19	CASTGTITADTQYF	TGTGCCAGCACCGGGACTATCACTGCAGATACGCAGTATTTT
15	-	TRBJ2-3	-	TRBV19	CASRKGGIGTDTQYF	TGTGCCAGCAGAAAGGGGGGTATTGGCACAGATACGCAGTATTTT
15	TRBD2	TRBJ2-7	-	TRBV19	CASSISSGASYEQYF	TGTGCCAGTAGTATTTCTAGCGGGGCCTCCTACGAGCAGTACTTC
12	-	TRBJ2-3	-	TRBV11-2	CASGGDTDTQYF	TGTGCCAGCGGAGGCGACACAGATACGCAGTATTTT
15	TRBD1	TRBJ2-7	-	TRBV27	CASTQGGRGHYEQYF	TGTGCCAGCACTCAGGGGGGCAGGGGGCACTACGAGCAGTACTTC
15	-	TRBJ1-1	-	TRBV7-2	CASSLGAQGRTEAFF	TGTGCCAGCAGCTTAGGGGCCCAGGGAAGAACTGAAGCTTTCTTT
14	-	TRBJ2-1	-	TRBV7-9	CASSSSLRSNEQFF	TGTGCCAGCAGCTCCTCCCTACGGTCAAATGAGCAGTTCTTC
11	-	TRBJ1-2	-	TRBV29-1	CSVPKEIGYTF	TGCAGCGTCCCCAAAGAAATTGGCTACACCTTC
14	-	TRBJ1-2	-	TRBV9	CASSVEVFNYGYTF	TGTGCCAGCAGCGTAGAAGTGTTTAACTATGGCTACACCTTC
13	-	TRBJ1-3	once	TRBV15	CATGEESGNTIYF	TGTGCCACCGGGGAGGAATCTGGAAACACCATATATTTT
19	TRBD2	TRBJ2-3	-	TRBV4-1	CASSQDGGREFPVSDTQYF	TGCGCCAGCAGCCAAGATGGGGGGAGGGAGTTTCCAGTATCTGATACGCAGTATTTT
16	TRBD2	TRBJ2-2	-	TRBV5-4	CASSLPLAGGAGELFF	TGTGCCAGCAGCTTGCCACTAGCGGGGGGAGCCGGGGAGCTGTTTTTT
15	TRBD1	TRBJ1-6	-	TRBV5-6	CASSQPTGAGSPLHF	TGTGCCAGCAGCCAACCGACAGGGGCAGGGTCACCCCTCCACTTT
13	-	TRBJ2-1	-	TRBV7-6	CASSPSRGNEQFF	TGTGCCAGCAGCCCTAGCCGGGGAAATGAGCAGTTCTTC
14	-	TRBJ1-6	few	TRBV27	CASRPQGGHSPLHF	TGTGCCAGCAGGCCGCAGGGCGGTCATTCACCCCTCCACTTT
13	-	TRBJ1-1	few	TRBV30	CAGLVGSNTEAFF	TGTGCCGGCCTAGTGGGGAGCAACACTGAAGCTTTCTTT
15	-	TRBJ2-5	-	TRBV7-7	CASSLVGPKGETQYF	TGTGCTAGCAGCTTAGTGGGTCCCAAGGGGGAGACCCAGTACTTC
16	TRBD1	TRBJ1-1	large	TRBV7-9	CASSRPGQGARTEAFF	TGTGCCAGCAGCCGCCCGGGACAGGGGGCGAGAACTGAAGCTTTCTTT
15	-	TRBJ1-1	few	TRBV5-4	CASSSMGRLNTEAFF	TGTGCCAGCAGCTCAATGGGACGGCTGAACACTGAAGCTTTCTTT
14	TRBD1	TRBJ2-3	-	TRBV11-2	CASSTRQGADTQYF	TGTGCCAGCAGCACTAGACAGGGGGCAGATACGCAGTATTTT
13	-	TRBJ2-3	-	TRBV12-5	CASGLASTDTQYF	TGTGCTAGTGGTTTGGCTAGCACAGATACGCAGTATTTT
13	-	TRBJ1-5	-	TRBV19	CASSRAGWQPQHF	TGTGCCAGTAGTAGGGCAGGGTGGCAGCCCCAGCATTTT
17	TRBD2	TRBJ2-7	-	TRBV28	CASSLRPGSGNSYEQYF	TGTGCCAGCAGTTTACGACCTGGAAGCGGGAATTCCTACGAGCAGTACTTC
16	TRBD1	TRBJ1-3	-	TRBV5-4	CASSSRDRGSGNTIYF	TGTGCCAGCAGCTCCCGGGACAGGGGCTCTGGAAACACCATATATTTT
16	-	TRBJ1-6	-	TRBV9	CASNNQGRMGNSPLHF	TGTGCCAGCAACAATCAAGGACGTATGGGTAATTCACCCCTCCACTTT
14	-	TRBJ1-2	few	TRBV10-2	CASRGTDFFYGYTF	TGCGCCAGCAGAGGGACGGACTTTTTCTATGGCTACACCTTC
14	TRBD2	TRBJ2-5	-	TRBV6-1	CAGGLAGVGRTQYF	TGTGCCGGAGGACTAGCGGGGGTTGGGAGGACCCAGTACTTC
14	-	TRBJ2-2	-	TRBV4-1	CASSQRRTAGELFF	TGCGCCAGCAGCCAGAGAAGGACGGCCGGGGAGCTGTTTTTT
12	TRBD2	TRBJ2-1	-	TRBV5-6	CASSLAGGEQFF	TGTGCCAGCAGCTTGGCCGGGGGGGAGCAGTTCTTC
14	-	TRBJ1-1	-	TRBV7-6	CASSPGTDPSEAFF	TGTGCCAGCAGCCCCGGGACCGATCCTAGTGAAGCTTTCTTT
17	TRBD2	TRBJ2-7	once	TRBV7-9	CASSLNPWTSESYEQYF	TGTGCCAGCAGCTTAAATCCCTGGACTAGCGAGTCCTACGAGCAGTACTTC
13	-	TRBJ1-1	-	TRBV28	CASKGWGNTEAFF	TGTGCCAGCAAGGGTTGGGGGAACACTGAAGCTTTCTTT
13	TRBD2	TRBJ2-3	once	TRBV19	CASSGSGTDTQYF	TGTGCCAGCAGCGGGAGTGGTACAGATACGCAGTATTTT
15	TRBD2	TRBJ2-2	once	TRBV7-9	CASSPRLADVGELFF	TGTGCCAGCAGCCCCCGACTAGCGGATGTCGGGGAGCTGTTTTTT
16	TRBD1	TRBJ2-1	-	TRBV5-1	CASSAPWTGGYNEQFF	TGCGCCAGCAGCGCACCTTGGACAGGGGGATACAATGAGCAGTTCTTC
14	-	TRBJ2-7	-	TRBV5-1	CASSWGEPTYEQYF	TGCGCCAGCAGCTGGGGGGAGCCGACCTACGAGCAGTACTTC
15	TRBD1	TRBJ1-6	-	TRBV30	CAWSPGQGYNSPLHF	TGTGCCTGGAGCCCGGGACAGGGATATAATTCACCCCTCCACTTT
12	-	TRBJ2-5	-	TRBV6-6	CASSIQAETQYF	TGTGCCAGCTCGATCCAGGCGGAGACCCAGTACTTC